This T cell receptor beta chain appears in the sequencing data of a study of T-cell memory formation after mild COVID-19 (dated by TCRdb to the early 2020s). Background for the entire study: TCR sequence clusters from the two donors were largely donor specific. In a couple of donors, T-cell clones that expanded and contracted after mild COVID-19 were followed by sequencing TCRalpha and TCRbeta repertoires longitudinally. Two young, previously healthy adult volunteers made up the cohort, one male and one female. Here is what the overall study found, with its caveats: Some responding clones were detected in pre-infection memory, suggesting pre-existing cross-reactive memory T cells joined the SARS-CoV-2 response. SARS-CoV-2 specificity was not confirmed for the second-wave clones peaking on day 37. Clones that contracted from day 15 to 85 showed balanced CD4/CD8 phenotypes, whereas a second wave of clones that expanded from day 15 to 37 leaned towards CD4+. Only two mild cases were covered in the study, and larger cohorts including severe cases with pre-infection samples were considered necessary. Contracting CD4+ clones appeared mostly in the CM and EM memory subsets, whereas CD8+ clones were enriched in EMRA.

Sequencing was carried out with an Illumina NovaSeq 6000. TCRalpha and TCRbeta cDNA libraries were built by 5'RACE with constant-segment primers, adding sample barcodes and unique molecular identifiers. RNA was extracted from every sample with Trizol reagent. Library amplification was performed in two PCR steps, and a second sample barcode and Illumina TruSeq adapters were introduced in the second step. Sequencing of libraries was performed on an Illumina NovaSeq with 2 x 150 bp paired-end reads. The study's processing was this. Reads were demultiplexed and collapsed into UMI-guided consensus sequences with migec v1.2.7. Using mixcr v2.1.11, the UMI consensuses were aligned to TRA and TRB V and J templates and assembled into clonotypes. Expanded or contracted clonotypes were those called significant by both edgeR and NoisET, with noise models trained on biological replicates. For edgeR calls, a false discovery rate-adjusted p below 0.01 and a log2 fold-change threshold of 1 were applied. As an exploratory analysis of dynamics, max-normalized trajectories of the 1000 most abundant clonotypes were examined with PCA combined with hierarchical clustering. The CD4 or CD8 phenotype of responding clones was assigned using the separately sequenced CD4+ and CD8+ repertoires. TCRdb itself trimmed the public reads at Q25 with fastp, ran MiXCR and retained productive beta chains. Identical CDR3 protein sequences are pooled into one entry, listed with their most common genes and DNA. The V and J calls reflect TCRdb's pipeline rather than the authors' work. The table for this sample lists about 340,000 distinct CDR3 sequences; under 15% of them were counted only once. The biggest ten clones account for about a fifth of the sample.

This clonotype was detected only a few times. This receptor's antigen is unknown. No base-level quality is on record; no much larger clone is a single base apart. PBMCs were isolated by Ficoll-Paque density gradient centrifugation. The CDR3 spans 15 residues, from the cysteine through the phenylalanine. Only the CDR3 region is kept as DNA, spanning 45 bases read in frame from base 1. Between the V and J ends, shortened by 0 bases and 2 bases respectively, the junction contains 10 bases. CDR1 and CDR2 were assigned from the germline V gene as MGHRA and YSYEKL. The TCR originated in a young man who had mild COVID-19 (a few samples of this study predate the infection). The sample titles of this study are shuffled in the database, so cell type and time point are left out; the donor was told from shared clones. The receptor chain draws on TRBV4-1 and TRBJ1-2, with the D gene too uncertain to name. Sequencing input: PBMCs or a T cell subset sorted from them (not recorded which). The nucleotide sequence is TGCGCCAGCAGCCAAGATGGTCCGGAGAACTATGGCTACACCTTC. This sequence encodes CASSQDGPENYGYTF.